The 10 T cell receptor beta chains in this list originate from one sample, sequenced in a study of blood T cell repertoires in COVID-19. Some clones are missing from TCRdb's copy, which holds only in-frame ones; the method was immunoSEQ multiplex PCR. The sample carries approximately 350,000 clones, more than 75% recorded once. What was sequenced was PBMCs or T cells enriched from blood (not recorded which). These TCRs come from a young woman who had recovered from COVID-19.

The chain couples TRBV5-1 to TRBJ2-1, with D possibly TRBD2 on 6 matching bases. Trimming left V 2 bases short and J 9 bases short, with 18 bases between. Germline-derived CDR1 and CDR2 are SGHRS and YFSETQ. CDR3 length equals 15 residues. Here the CDR3 DNA reads TGCGCCAGCAGCTTCGCCAGCGGGTTCTTCGGTGAGCAGTTCTTC. Protein sequence: CASSFASGFFGEQFF. Variable domain in full (rest from reference TRBV5-1 and TRBJ2-1): KAGVTQTPRYLIKTRGQQVTLSCSPISGHRSVSWYQQTPGQGLQFLFEYFSETQRNKGNFPGRFSGRQFSNSRSEMNVSTLELGDSALYLCASSFASGFFGEQFFGPGTRLTVL.

The rearrangement links TRBV7-3 to TRBJ1-2, with TRBD1 identical over 8 bases. CDR1 is SGHTA and CDR2 is FQGTGA in the germline V gene. This CDR3 spans 14 amino acids. V shed 0 bases, J shed 6 bases, and the junction held 3 bases outside the gene matches. CDR3 bases: TGTGCCAGCAGCTTAACGACAGGGGAACATGGCTACACCTTC. This codes for CASSLTTGEHGYTF.

The chain carries TRBV5-1 and TRBJ1-6; TRBD1 agrees at 9 bases. CDR1 and CDR2 (germline): SGHRS, YFSETQ. The CDR3 is 15 amino acids. Unmatched junction bases numbered 12, after V lost 4 bases and J lost 13 bases. In DNA form, the CDR3 reads TGCGCCAGCAGCGCCCAATCGGGACAGGGCGGGCCCCTCCACTTT. Translating it yields CASSAQSGQGGPLHF.

This clone was observed a single time. The CDR3 spells CASKTPGLADYEQYF. The CDR3 DNA follows: TGTGCCAGCAAAACCCCGGGACTAGCGGACTACGAGCAGTACTTC. This rearrangement joins TRBV28 to TRBJ2-7; 11 bases fit TRBD2. The V segment lost 7 bases and the J segment 3 bases; nucleotides outside the gene matches: 8. The CDR3 spans 15 residues. Germline CDR1 and CDR2: MDHEN and SYDVKM.

A word on this clone: At one of its ends the junction is not consistent with the germline gene, which may arise from a read error. V is TRBV7-2 and J is TRBJ1-4; D not certain. Germline V gene lookup returns CDR1 SGHTA and CDR2 FQGNSA. This CDR3 comprises 14 residues. CDR3 sequence: CASSLALGEEKLFF. The CDR3 nucleotides read TGTGCCAGCAGCCTAGCTCTTGGGGAGGAAAAACTGTTTTTT.

This clone was detected only a few times. The chain joins TRBV28 to TRBJ1-1; the D is unclear. V was pared by 5 bases and J by 5 bases, with 15 bases between. CDR1 is MDHEN and CDR2 is SYDVKM in the germline V gene. The CDR3 is 14 residues long. CDR3 bases: TGTGCCAGCAGTCCGGCCTCACGAGGGACTGAAGCTTTCTTT. Translating it yields CASSPASRGTEAFF.

The chain recombines TRBV3-1 (or the pseudogene TRBV3-2) with TRBJ2-1; 7 bases map to TRBD1. The length of the CDR3 is 15 residues. Germline V gene sequence: CDR1 LGHDT, CDR2 YNNKEL (reference sequence). V was pared by 3 bases and J by 5 bases, with 7 bases of the junction left unmatched. The CDR3 spells CASSQQKGGHNEQFF. DNA of the CDR3: TGTGCCAGCAGCCAGCAAAAAGGGGGCCACAATGAGCAGTTCTTC.

The chain joins TRBV6-5 to TRBJ1-2; TRBD1 is a possible D gene (6 bases). Between the trimmed V and J ends, which lost 6 bases and 7 bases, there was a span of 15 bases. The CDR3 is 13 amino acids. The germline gives CDR1 MNHEY, CDR2 SVGAGI. The CDR3 bases are TGTGCCAGCAGGATCACAGGGAGTGGTGGCTACACCTTC. The encoded protein is CASRITGSGGYTF.

The chain recombines TRBV7-8 with TRBJ1-1; 7 nucleotides agree with TRBD1. CDR3 length equals 15 residues. The V gene end was trimmed by 4 bases and the J gene end by 3 bases; junction bases not matched to a gene: 8. Looked up from germline, CDR1 is SGHVS and CDR2 is FQNEAQ. The CDR3 region is CASSSQGQEDTEAFF. The CDR3, as DNA: TGTGCCAGCAGCTCACAGGGGCAGGAGGACACTGAAGCTTTCTTT.

As DNA, the CDR3 is TGTGCCAGCAGCTTAGCCGGGACAGTGAATGGCTACACCTTC. This encodes CASSLAGTVNGYTF. V is TRBV7-9 and J is TRBJ1-2; 7 bases map to TRBD1. The CDR3 is 14 residues long. J was trimmed by 6 bases and V by 0 bases; bases with no gene match: 4. Germline V gene sequence: CDR1 SEHNR, CDR2 FQNEAQ (reference sequence).